These T cell receptor beta chains were read from a single sample in a study of metastatic and nonmetastatic thyroid tumors. MiXCR was used by TCRdb to re-call the PCR reads. Of around 5,400 clones detected, approximately 32% appear once; the ten largest clones hold under 25%. The sequenced sample was adjacent normal tissue. Receptor source: a female donor with papillary thyroid cancer or a benign thyroid nodule (not recorded which). Some clones in this sample may be carry-over from other donors' samples. Each CDR3 is given with its conserved first and last residue. The D gene is left open where the match is weak. The size entry is marked missing in some rows and otherwise reads once, few, many or a size class.

clone size: .; V gene: TRBV27; J gene: TRBJ2-5; D gene: .; CDR3 DNA: TGTGCCAGCAGCCTTACAGGGACTCAGACCCAGTACTTC; CDR3 protein: CASSLTGTQTQYF
clone size: .; V gene: TRBV19; J gene: TRBJ2-2; D gene: .; CDR3 DNA: TGTGGCAGTGACAGAGGGTACACCGTGGAGCTGTTTTTT; CDR3 protein: CGSDRGYTVELFF
clone size: few; V gene: TRBV7-9; J gene: TRBJ1-1; D gene: .; CDR3 DNA: TGTGCCAGCAGCGGTAGTCTAGAAGCTTTCTTT; CDR3 protein: CASSGSLEAFF
clone size: .; V gene: TRBV5-1; J gene: TRBJ1-5; D gene: .; CDR3 DNA: TGCGCCAGCAGAAGACCGCGCAATCAGCCCCAGCATTTT; CDR3 protein: CASRRPRNQPQHF
clone size: medium-sized; V gene: TRBV14; J gene: TRBJ2-3; D gene: TRBD1; CDR3 DNA: TGTGCCAGCAGCCAATTGACAGGGGGGGCAGATACGCAGTATTTT; CDR3 protein: CASSQLTGGADTQYF
clone size: .; V gene: TRBV20-1; J gene: TRBJ1-2; D gene: TRBD1; CDR3 DNA: TGCAGTTGCAGTCGTTCAGGGGGCGGTGGCTACACCTTC; CDR3 protein: CSCSRSGGGGYTF
clone size: .; V gene: TRBV20-1; J gene: TRBJ1-2; D gene: .; CDR3 DNA: TGCAGTGCTAGTGCCAGAAAATATGGCTACACCTTC; CDR3 protein: CSASARKYGYTF
clone size: .; V gene: TRBV12-5; J gene: TRBJ2-2; D gene: .; CDR3 DNA: TGTGCTAGTGGCCCTCCCGGGGCAAACACCGGGGAGCTGTTTTTT; CDR3 protein: CASGPPGANTGELFF
clone size: .; V gene: TRBV20-1; J gene: TRBJ2-2; D gene: .; CDR3 DNA: TGCAGTGCCCCCTCTTCCCTAAACACCGGGGAGCTGTTTTTT; CDR3 protein: CSAPSSLNTGELFF
clone size: .; V gene: TRBV27; J gene: TRBJ2-1; D gene: TRBD2; CDR3 DNA: TGTGCCAGCAGTTCCTCTCCGATTAGCGGGAGCGATGAGCAGTTCTTC; CDR3 protein: CASSSSPISGSDEQFF
clone size: few; V gene: TRBV12-3/TRBV12-4; J gene: TRBJ1-5; D gene: TRBD1; CDR3 DNA: TGTGCCAGCAGTTTGGGTACAGGGGGACAGCCCCAGCATTTT; CDR3 protein: CASSLGTGGQPQHF
clone size: medium-sized; V gene: TRBV4-2; J gene: TRBJ2-3; D gene: .; CDR3 DNA: TGTGCCAGCAGCCAAGCTGGGCTAGACCTATATACGCAGTATTTT; CDR3 protein: CASSQAGLDLYTQYF
clone size: few; V gene: TRBV2; J gene: TRBJ1-2; D gene: TRBD1; CDR3 DNA: TGTGCCAGCAGTGAAGCCGGACAGGTTGGCTACACCTTC; CDR3 protein: CASSEAGQVGYTF
clone size: .; V gene: TRBV6-1; J gene: TRBJ2-1; D gene: .; CDR3 DNA: TGTGCCAGCAGATGGGGGGCTCACAATGAGCAGTTCTTC; CDR3 protein: CASRWGAHNEQFF
clone size: few; V gene: TRBV4-1; J gene: TRBJ2-5; D gene: .; CDR3 DNA: TGCGCCAGCAGCCAAGTCGGCGGCGAGACCCAGTACTTC; CDR3 protein: CASSQVGGETQYF
clone size: .; V gene: TRBV11-1; J gene: TRBJ2-7; D gene: TRBD2; CDR3 DNA: TGTGCCAGCAGCCGAGGCGTAGCGGGAGCCAACTACGAGCAGTACTTC; CDR3 protein: CASSRGVAGANYEQYF
clone size: few; V gene: TRBV29-1; J gene: TRBJ1-2; D gene: .; CDR3 DNA: TGCAGCGTCGAAAGGGAGGAGGATGGCTACACCTTC; CDR3 protein: CSVEREEDGYTF
clone size: medium-sized; V gene: TRBV20-1; J gene: TRBJ1-1; D gene: TRBD1; CDR3 DNA: TGCAGTGCTAGTCGCACCGGGACAGGGGGATTTAACACTGAAGCTTTCTTT; CDR3 protein: CSASRTGTGGFNTEAFF